Shown below are 18 T cell receptor beta chains from a single sample sequenced in a study of cytomegalovirus exposure and HLA in healthy donors. Clones were sequenced by immunoSEQ multiplex PCR, and TCRdb holds only the in-frame ones, with some missing. The table records 100,000 to 150,000 clones, roughly 89% of them present only once. Specimen: PBMCs. These receptor sequences come from a woman aged 18-29 years in good health and CMV-seronegative.

This rearrangement joins TRBV6-6 to TRBJ1-6, with TRBD1 matching over 10 bases. Germline V CDR1 and CDR2: MNHNY, SVGAGI (reference sequence). Unmatched junction bases numbered 8, after V lost 2 bases and J lost 13 bases. This CDR3 is 15 amino acids long. The CDR3 DNA reads TGTGCCAGCAGTTACGCTCGACAGGGGGCCGCGCCCCTCCACTTT. It specifies CASSYARQGAAPLHF.

V is TRBV5-1 and J is TRBJ2-1; the match to TRBD1 covers 9 bases. This CDR3 region has 15 residues. The V gene's germline CDR1 is SGHRS and CDR2 YFSETQ. Trimming at V came to 0 bases and at J to 2 bases, leaving 0 bases not matched to a gene. CDR3 loop: CASSLGQGAYNEQFF. The CDR3 coding sequence is TGCGCCAGCAGCTTGGGACAGGGGGCCTACAATGAGCAGTTCTTC. Full variable domain (rest looked up from reference TRBV5-1 and TRBJ2-1): KAGVTQTPRYLIKTRGQQVTLSCSPISGHRSVSWYQQTPGQGLQFLFEYFSETQRNKGNFPGRFSGRQFSNSRSEMNVSTLELGDSALYLCASSLGQGAYNEQFFGPGTRLTVL.

The rearrangement joins TRBV28 to TRBJ1-5; 8 bases are shared with TRBD1. Per the germline V gene, CDR1 is MDHEN and CDR2 is SYDVKM. The CDR3 consists of 15 residues. V was clipped by 6 bases and J by 4 bases; unmatched bases: 8. The CDR3 protein is CASRTGGEPNQPQHF. The CDR3 DNA sequence: TGTGCCAGCAGAACAGGGGGGGAACCAAATCAGCCCCAGCATTTT.

This rearrangement joins TRBV27 to TRBJ2-1; D call uncertain. The CDR3 sequence is 15 residues long. Trimming stripped 1 base from V and 0 bases from J, with 7 bases between. Germline-derived CDR1 and CDR2 are MNHEY and SMNVEV (reference sequence). In DNA form, the CDR3 reads TGTGCCAGCAGTTTATACTCGAACTCCTACAATGAGCAGTTCTTC. This codes for CASSLYSNSYNEQFF.

CDR3 residues: CASSKISGGVYEQYF. The CDR3 DNA follows: TGCGCCAGCAGCAAAATTAGCGGGGGGGTCTACGAGCAGTACTTC. The J gene is TRBJ2-7, the V gene TRBV5-1, with TRBD2 matching 11 bases. Germline CDR1 and CDR2: SGHRS and YFSETQ. The CDR3 contains 15 residues. V lost 4 bases to trimming and J lost 3 bases; unmatched junction nucleotides: 6.

The count of this clone is one. The chain carries TRBV5-6 and TRBJ1-3; D is undetermined. The CDR3 length is 13 residues. V lost 7 bases, J lost 2 bases, and 10 bases lay in between. The germline V gene encodes CDR1 SGHDT and CDR2 YYEEEE. CDR3 bases: TGTGCCAGCTTTAGAGGGACTGGAAACACCATATATTTT. Translated, it gives CASFRGTGNTIYF. The full variable domain, rest sourced from reference TRBV5-6 and TRBJ1-3, is DAGVTQSPTHLIKTRGQQVTLRCSPKSGHDTVSWYQQALGQGPQFIFQYYEEEERQRGNFPDRFSGHQFPNYSSELNVNALLLGDSALYLCASFRGTGNTIYFGEGSWLTVV.

V gene TRBV7-2 combines with J gene TRBJ1-4; D is possibly TRBD1 (5 bases). V lost 5 bases and J 4 bases, leaving 17 bases between the germline ends. CDR1 is SGHTA and CDR2 is FQGNSA in the germline V gene. The CDR3 has 16 residues. CDR3 sequence: CASSHSQGRGNEKLFF. In DNA, the CDR3 is TGTGCCAGCAGCCATTCTCAGGGTCGTGGTAATGAAAAACTGTTTTTT.

This chain joins TRBV28 and TRBJ2-1; 9 bases fit TRBD2. Trimming removed 3 bases from V and 8 bases from J; junction bases left unmatched: 14. CDR3 length equals 17 residues. Germline loops: CDR1 MDHEN, CDR2 SYDVKM. Here the CDR3 reads CASSLGQGGRACDEQFF. In nucleotides, the CDR3 is TGTGCCAGCAGTTTGGGGCAAGGCGGGAGGGCTTGTGATGAGCAGTTCTTC.

The chain employs TRBV30 and TRBJ1-5; D unclear. Trimming took 2 bases from V and 2 from J, leaving 7 bases between them. CDR1 and CDR2 (germline): GTSNPN, SVGIG (reference sequence). This CDR3 comprises 13 residues. This CDR3 reads CAWSPQGNQPQHF. The DNA of the CDR3 is TGTGCCTGGAGTCCGCAGGGCAATCAGCCCCAGCATTTT.

In this sample, this clone turned up once. V gene TRBV28 combines with J gene TRBJ2-7, with D perhaps TRBD1 (5 bases). Germline V gene lookup returns CDR1 MDHEN and CDR2 SYDVKM. Trimming pared 6 bases from V and 2 bases from J, leaving 20 bases between. The CDR3 sequence is 16 residues long. CDR3 nucleotides: TGTGCCAGCAGGGCCCCCTATCGGCAGGGCACCTACGAGCAGTACTTC. Amino acid sequence: CASRAPYRQGTYEQYF.

The chain links TRBV19 to TRBJ2-5; 10 bases agree with TRBD1. This CDR3 is built from 14 residues. Trimming took 5 bases from V and 5 from J; bases not matched to a gene: 5. Germline-derived CDR1 and CDR2 are LNHDA and SQIVND (reference sequence). The CDR3 coding sequence is TGTGCCAGTAGTCGGCGACAGGGGGCTGAGACCCAGTACTTC. Amino acids: CASSRRQGAETQYF. Together with reference TRBV19 and TRBJ2-5, the CDR3 gives the full variable domain: DGGITQSPKYLFRKEGQNVTLSCEQNLNHDAMYWYRQDPGQGLRLIYYSQIVNDFQKGDIAEGYSVSREKKESFPLTVTSAQKNPTAFYLCASSRRQGAETQYFGPGTRLLVL.

In its sample, this clone was seen once. J is TRBJ2-3 and V is TRBV9; D gene uncertain. V lost 4 bases and J 5 bases, leaving 17 bases between the germline ends. Germline-derived CDR1 and CDR2 are SGDLS and YYNGEE. This CDR3 has 15 amino acids. CDR3 loop: CASSPGLNAGDTQYF. Here the CDR3 DNA reads TGTGCCAGCAGCCCCGGCCTCAACGCAGGAGATACGCAGTATTTT.

V usage is TRBV9 and J usage is TRBJ2-1, with 7 bases fitting TRBD2. Germline CDR1 and CDR2: SGDLS and YYNGEE. The V gene end was trimmed by 4 bases and the J gene end by 4 bases; junction bases not matched to a gene: 8. The length of the CDR3 is 15 residues. The CDR3 DNA follows: TGTGCCAGCAGCCCCAAGCGGGGAGGATACAATGAGCAGTTCTTC. This codes for CASSPKRGGYNEQFF. The full variable domain, its missing parts supplied by reference TRBV9 and TRBJ2-1, is DSGVTQTPKHLITATGQRVTLRCSPRSGDLSVYWYQQSLDQGLQFLIQYYNGEERAKGNILERFSAQQFPDLHSELNLSSLELGDSALYFCASSPKRGGYNEQFFGPGTRLTVL.

The chain is built from TRBV14 and TRBJ2-7; D is possibly TRBD2 (7 bases). Germline CDR1 reads SGHDN; CDR2 reads FVKESK. V was pared by 3 bases and J by 5 bases, with 11 bases between. The CDR3 loop spans 13 amino acids. The DNA of the CDR3 is TGTGCCAGCAGCCATCGGGGGGCAAACGAGCAGTACTTC. Its protein is CASSHRGANEQYF.

This clone was seen more than once but under ten times. The genes are TRBV2 and TRBJ1-1; D ambiguous. Trimming cost V 4 bases and J 1 base, with 16 bases left between them. This CDR3 contains 16 residues. CDR1 and CDR2 from the germline V gene are SNHLY and FYNNEI. DNA of the CDR3: TGTGCCAGCAGTGGGGCTTGGCGCCGTGCGAACACTGAAGCTTTCTTT. Translation: CASSGAWRRANTEAFF.

In this sample, this clone turned up once. V is TRBV7-2 and J is TRBJ2-1; TRBD1 might be the D (5 bases). CDR1 is SGHTA, CDR2 FQGNSA, per germline. There are 15 residues in the CDR3. Trimming took 2 bases from V and 7 from J, leaving 15 bases between them. The CDR3 nucleotides read TGTGCCAGCAGCTTATTGGCAGGGTATACGAATGAGCAGTTCTTC. Translating gives CASSLLAGYTNEQFF.

V and J are TRBV7-2 and TRBJ2-3; 10 nucleotides line up with TRBD1. Trimming at V came to 4 bases and at J to 8 bases, leaving 12 bases not matched to a gene. CDR3 length: 16 residues. Germline V gene sequence: CDR1 SGHTA, CDR2 FQGNSA. CDR3: CASSYLGTGVLGTQYF. CDR3 coding DNA: TGTGCCAGCAGCTACCTCGGGACAGGGGTCTTGGGTACGCAGTATTTT.

This sequence joins TRBV7-8 and TRBJ2-5; weak D call: TRBD2 (5 bases). Trimming cost V 3 bases and J 4 bases, with 24 bases left between them. The length of the CDR3 is 18 residues. CDR1 is SGHVS and CDR2 is FQNEAQ in the germline V gene. The CDR3 is CASSLYSWTYGVGETQYF. The CDR3 nucleotides are TGTGCCAGCAGCTTGTATTCGTGGACTTACGGGGTAGGAGAGACCCAGTACTTC.